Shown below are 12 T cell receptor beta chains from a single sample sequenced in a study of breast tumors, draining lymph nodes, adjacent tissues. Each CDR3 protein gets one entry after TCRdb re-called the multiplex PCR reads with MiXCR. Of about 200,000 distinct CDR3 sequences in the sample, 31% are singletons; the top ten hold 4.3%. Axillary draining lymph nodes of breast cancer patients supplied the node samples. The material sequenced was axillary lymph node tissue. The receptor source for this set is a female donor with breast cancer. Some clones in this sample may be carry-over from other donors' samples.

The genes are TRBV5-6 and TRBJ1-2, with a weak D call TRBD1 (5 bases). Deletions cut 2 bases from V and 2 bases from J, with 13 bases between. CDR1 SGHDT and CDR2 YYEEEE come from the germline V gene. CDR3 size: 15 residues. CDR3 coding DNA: TGTGCCAGCAGCTTTGGGACGGCGAGGAACTATGGCTACACCTTC. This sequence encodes CASSFGTARNYGYTF.

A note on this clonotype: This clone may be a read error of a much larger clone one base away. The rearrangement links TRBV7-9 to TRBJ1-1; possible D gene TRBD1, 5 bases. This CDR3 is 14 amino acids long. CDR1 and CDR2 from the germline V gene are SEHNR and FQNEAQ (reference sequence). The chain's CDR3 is CSSSLGGQNTEAFF. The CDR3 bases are TGTTCCAGCAGCTTAGGTGGACAGAACACTGAAGCTTTCTTT.

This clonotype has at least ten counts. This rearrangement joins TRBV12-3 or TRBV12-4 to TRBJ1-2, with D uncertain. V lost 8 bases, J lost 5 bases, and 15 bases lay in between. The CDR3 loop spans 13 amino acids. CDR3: CASGRGGKYGYTF. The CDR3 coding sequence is TGTGCCAGCGGGCGGGGAGGGAAGTATGGCTACACCTTC.

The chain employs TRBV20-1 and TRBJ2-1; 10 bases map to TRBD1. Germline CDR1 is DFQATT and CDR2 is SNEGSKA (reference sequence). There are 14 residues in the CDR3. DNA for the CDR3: TGCAGCGCTGTTTTGGGGACAGGGGAGGATGAGCAGTTCTTC. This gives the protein CSAVLGTGEDEQFF.

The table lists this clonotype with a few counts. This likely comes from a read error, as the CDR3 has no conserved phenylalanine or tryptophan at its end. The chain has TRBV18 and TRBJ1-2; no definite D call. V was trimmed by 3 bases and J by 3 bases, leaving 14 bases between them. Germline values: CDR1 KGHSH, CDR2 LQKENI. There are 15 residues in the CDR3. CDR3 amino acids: CASSPEGNSDYGYTL. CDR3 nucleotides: TGTGCCAGCTCACCCGAAGGGAATTCCGACTATGGCTACACCCTC.

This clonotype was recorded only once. CDR3 nucleotides: TGTGCCAGTAGTACCGGGACAGGGGACTCAAATTCACCCCTCCACTTT. It encodes CASSTGTGDSNSPLHF. This chain links TRBV19 with TRBJ1-6; 10 bases line up with TRBD1. Germline V CDR1 and CDR2: LNHDA, SQIVND (reference sequence). Unmatched junction bases numbered 7, after V lost 4 bases and J lost 7 bases. This CDR3 is 16 amino acids long.

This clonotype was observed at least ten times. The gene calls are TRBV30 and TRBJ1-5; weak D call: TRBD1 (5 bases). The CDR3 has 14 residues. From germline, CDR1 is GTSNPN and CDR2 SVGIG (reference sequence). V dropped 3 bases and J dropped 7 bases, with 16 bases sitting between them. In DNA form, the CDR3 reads TGTGCCTGGAGACATTCAGGGAAGGGGCAGCCCCAGCATTTT. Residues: CAWRHSGKGQPQHF.

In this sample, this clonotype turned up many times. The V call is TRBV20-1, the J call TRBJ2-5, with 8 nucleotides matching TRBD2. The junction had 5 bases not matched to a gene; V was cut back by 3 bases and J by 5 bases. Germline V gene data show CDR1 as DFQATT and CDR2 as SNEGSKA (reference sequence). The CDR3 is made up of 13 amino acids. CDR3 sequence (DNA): TGCAGTGCTAGCGGGAGGGCCGGGGAGACCCAGTACTTC. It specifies CSASGRAGETQYF.

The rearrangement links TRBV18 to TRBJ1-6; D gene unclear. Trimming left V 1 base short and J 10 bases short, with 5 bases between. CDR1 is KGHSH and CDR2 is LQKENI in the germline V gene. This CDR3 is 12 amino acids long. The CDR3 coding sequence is TGTGCCAGCTCACCACGTAGCTCACCCCTCCACTTT. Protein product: CASSPRSSPLHF.

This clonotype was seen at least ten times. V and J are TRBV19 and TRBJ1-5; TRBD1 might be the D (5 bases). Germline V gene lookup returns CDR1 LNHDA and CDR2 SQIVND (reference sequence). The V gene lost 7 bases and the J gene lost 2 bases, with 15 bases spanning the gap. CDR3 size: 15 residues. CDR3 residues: CASTPSGLGNQPQHF. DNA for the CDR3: TGTGCCAGTACCCCATCAGGGTTAGGCAATCAGCCCCAGCATTTT.

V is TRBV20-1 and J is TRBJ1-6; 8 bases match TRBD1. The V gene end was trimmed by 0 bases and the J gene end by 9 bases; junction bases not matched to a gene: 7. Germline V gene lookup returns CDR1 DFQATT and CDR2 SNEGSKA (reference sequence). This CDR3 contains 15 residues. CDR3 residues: CSARDRQGPTSPLHF. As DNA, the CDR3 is TGCAGTGCTAGAGATCGACAGGGGCCAACTTCACCCCTCCACTTT.

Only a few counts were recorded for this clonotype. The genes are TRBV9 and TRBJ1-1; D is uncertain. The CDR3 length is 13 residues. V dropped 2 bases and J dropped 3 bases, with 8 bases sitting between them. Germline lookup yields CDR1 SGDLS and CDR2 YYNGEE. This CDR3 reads CASSVSVDTEAFF. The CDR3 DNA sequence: TGTGCCAGCAGCGTCTCGGTTGACACTGAAGCTTTCTTT. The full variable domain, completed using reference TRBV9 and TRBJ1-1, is DSGVTQTPKHLITATGQRVTLRCSPRSGDLSVYWYQQSLDQGLQFLIQYYNGEERAKGNILERFSAQQFPDLHSELNLSSLELGDSALYFCASSVSVDTEAFFGQGTRLTVV.